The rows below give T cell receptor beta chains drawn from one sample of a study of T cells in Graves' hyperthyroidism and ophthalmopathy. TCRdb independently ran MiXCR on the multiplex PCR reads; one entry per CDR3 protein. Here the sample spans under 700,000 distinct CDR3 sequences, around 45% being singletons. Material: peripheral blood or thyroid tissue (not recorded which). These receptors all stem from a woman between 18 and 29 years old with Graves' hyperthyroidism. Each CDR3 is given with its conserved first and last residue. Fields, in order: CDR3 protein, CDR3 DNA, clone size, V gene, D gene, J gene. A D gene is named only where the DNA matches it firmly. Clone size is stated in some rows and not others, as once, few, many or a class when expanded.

CAISESGTGNQPQHF TGTGCCATCAGTGAATCCGGGACAGGGAACCAGCCCCAGCATTTT - TRBV10-3 TRBD1 TRBJ1-5
CASSASVDQPQHF TGTGCCAGCAGCGCCTCGGTCGATCAGCCCCAGCATTTT many TRBV7-9 - TRBJ1-5
CATSADSNQPQHF TGTGCCACCAGTGCCGATAGCAATCAGCCCCAGCATTTT many TRBV24-1 - TRBJ1-5
CASSLEGASQETQYF TGTGCCAGCAGCTTAGAAGGGGCCTCCCAAGAGACCCAGTACTTC - TRBV7-3 - TRBJ2-5
CAISHGTDQHF TGTGCCATCAGCCACGGGACGGACCAGCATTTT - TRBV10-3 - TRBJ1-5
CASDPLASYEQYF TGCGCCAGCGACCCCCTGGCATCCTACGAGCAGTACTTC many TRBV5-1 - TRBJ2-7
CSVEVQGVAGELFF TGCAGCGTTGAAGTTCAGGGGGTGGCCGGGGAGCTGTTTTTT - TRBV29-1 TRBD1 TRBJ2-2
CSAEAGGAGETQYF TGCAGCGCTGAAGCGGGGGGGGCCGGGGAGACCCAGTACTTC - TRBV29-1 TRBD2 TRBJ2-5
CASSMGLADYEQYF TGTGCCAGTAGTATGGGACTAGCGGACTACGAGCAGTACTTC - TRBV19 TRBD2 TRBJ2-7
CASSVADRVEKLFF TGTGCCAGCAGTGTAGCGGACAGGGTTGAAAAACTGTTTTTT once TRBV7-9 TRBD1 TRBJ1-4
CASSPPPGWELFF TGTGCCAGCAGCCCACCTCCAGGGTGGGAGCTGTTTTTT few TRBV7-6 - TRBJ2-2
CASSPREGKETQYF TGTGCCAGCAGCCCACGGGAGGGGAAAGAGACCCAGTACTTC many TRBV7-2 TRBD2 TRBJ2-5
CASSSPYGANVLTF TGTGCCAGCAGTTCACCCTACGGGGCCAACGTCCTGACTTTC many TRBV7-9 - TRBJ2-6
CASRNAGGRTEAFF TGTGCCAGCAGGAACGCAGGGGGTCGAACTGAAGCTTTCTTT few TRBV7-8 TRBD1 TRBJ1-1
CASSELTAADTQYF TGTGCCAGCAGTGAATTGACAGCGGCAGATACGCAGTATTTT - TRBV6-4 - TRBJ2-3
CASSTGLQETQYF TGTGCCAGCAGTACGGGACTGCAAGAGACCCAGTACTTC - TRBV27 - TRBJ2-5
CASSFPEETQYF TGTGCCAGCAGCTTTCCTGAAGAGACCCAGTACTTC many TRBV13 - TRBJ2-5
CSASPEQYF TGCAGTGCTAGTCCCGAGCAGTACTTC - TRBV20-1 - TRBJ2-7
CATSGGLAGPGTQYF TGTGCCACCAGTGGGGGACTAGCGGGACCGGGGACCCAGTACTTC - TRBV24-1 TRBD2 TRBJ2-5
CASSLRQGVFLLNTEAFF TGTGCCAGCAGCTTACGACAGGGGGTCTTCCTTTTGAACACTGAAGCTTTCTTT - TRBV11-1 TRBD1 TRBJ1-1
CASRPDSGDAFF TGTGCCAGCAGACCTGACAGCGGGGACGCTTTCTTT few TRBV7-8 - TRBJ1-1
CATSVANSNQPQHF TGTGCCACCAGTGTGGCCAATTCCAATCAGCCCCAGCATTTT many TRBV24-1 - TRBJ1-5
CASSPTGSNSPLHF TGTGCCAGCAGCCCCACAGGAAGTAATTCACCCCTCCACTTT many TRBV2 - TRBJ1-6
CASRAGHSITEAFF TGTGCCAGCCGGGCGGGACACTCTATCACTGAAGCTTTCTTT once TRBV19 - TRBJ1-1
CASGLSLWETQYF TGTGCTAGTGGTTTGTCGCTCTGGGAGACCCAGTACTTC once TRBV16 - TRBJ2-5
CASSGDGLSNQPQHF TGTGCCAGCAGTGGAGACGGACTTAGCAATCAGCCCCAGCATTTT many TRBV2 - TRBJ1-5
CSVAGINYGYTF TGCAGCGTTGCCGGGATTAACTATGGCTACACCTTC many TRBV29-1 - TRBJ1-2
CASSLGSTFMNTEAFF TGTGCCAGCAGCTTAGGGAGCACCTTCATGAACACTGAAGCTTTCTTT few TRBV7-8 - TRBJ1-1
CATAWTLNEKLFF TGTGCCACCGCGTGGACCTTGAATGAAAAACTGTTTTTT many TRBV12-3/TRBV12-4 - TRBJ1-4
CATCRDRNNSPLHF TGTGCCACCTGCCGGGACAGGAATAATTCACCCCTCCACTTT many TRBV15 TRBD1 TRBJ1-6
CASSPLGQSTEAFF TGTGCCAGCAGCCCCCTAGGGCAGTCAACTGAAGCTTTCTTT many TRBV7-9 - TRBJ1-1
CASSPAGGNEQHF TGTGCCAGCAGCCCCGCGGGCGGGAACGAGCAGCACTTC - TRBV7-2 - TRBJ2-7
CATFRDRGSGANVLTF TGTGCCACCTTCCGGGACAGGGGATCGGGGGCCAACGTCCTGACTTTC many TRBV15 TRBD1 TRBJ2-6
CAISASLASQETQYF TGTGCCATCAGTGCCTCACTAGCGTCCCAAGAGACCCAGTACTTC many TRBV10-3 TRBD2 TRBJ2-5
CASSLVAGLFSYEQYF TGTGCCAGCAGCTTAGTGGCAGGGCTGTTCTCCTACGAGCAGTACTTC - TRBV7-6 - TRBJ2-7
CASSLGEYYGYTF TGTGCCAGCAGCTTGGGGGAATACTATGGCTACACCTTC few TRBV7-9 - TRBJ1-2
CASSSWTVTNTGELFF TGTGCCAGCAGCTCTTGGACAGTGACGAACACCGGGGAGCTGTTTTTT - TRBV7-8 - TRBJ2-2
CASGQGTEAFF TGTGCCAGCGGACAGGGCACTGAAGCTTTCTTT - TRBV9 TRBD1 TRBJ1-1
CATGSGSPLHF TGTGCTACGGGAAGTGGGTCACCCCTCCACTTT - TRBV2 - TRBJ1-6
CATTGTSGRANTGELFF TGTGCCACCACCGGGACTAGCGGGAGGGCCAACACCGGGGAGCTGTTTTTT - TRBV24-1 TRBD2 TRBJ2-2
CASRLEGRGQGVSNQPQHF TGTGCCAGCAGACTCGAAGGCAGAGGACAGGGGGTAAGCAATCAGCCCCAGCATTTT - TRBV5-1 TRBD1 TRBJ1-5